The clone carrying this TCR beta chain has more than one count but fewer than ten. The V gene's germline CDR1 is DFQATT and CDR2 SNEGSKA (reference sequence). Between the trimmed V and J ends, which lost 3 bases and 7 bases, there was a span of 13 bases. The length of the CDR3 is 13 residues. TCRdb reprocessed the RT-PCR reads via MiXCR and lists one record per CDR3 protein. This table has about 700,000 distinct CDR3 sequences, approximately 14% appearing once. This clonotype was sampled from a female donor in good health, serving as a healthy control. This rearrangement joins TRBV20-1 to TRBJ2-1, with D perhaps being TRBD1 or TRBD2 (6 bases each). Sequenced material: memory CD4+ T cells from blood. In nucleotides, the CDR3 is TGCAGTGCTAGTAGGCAGGGGAGGAATGAGCAGTTCTTC. Protein sequence: CSASRQGRNEQFF.